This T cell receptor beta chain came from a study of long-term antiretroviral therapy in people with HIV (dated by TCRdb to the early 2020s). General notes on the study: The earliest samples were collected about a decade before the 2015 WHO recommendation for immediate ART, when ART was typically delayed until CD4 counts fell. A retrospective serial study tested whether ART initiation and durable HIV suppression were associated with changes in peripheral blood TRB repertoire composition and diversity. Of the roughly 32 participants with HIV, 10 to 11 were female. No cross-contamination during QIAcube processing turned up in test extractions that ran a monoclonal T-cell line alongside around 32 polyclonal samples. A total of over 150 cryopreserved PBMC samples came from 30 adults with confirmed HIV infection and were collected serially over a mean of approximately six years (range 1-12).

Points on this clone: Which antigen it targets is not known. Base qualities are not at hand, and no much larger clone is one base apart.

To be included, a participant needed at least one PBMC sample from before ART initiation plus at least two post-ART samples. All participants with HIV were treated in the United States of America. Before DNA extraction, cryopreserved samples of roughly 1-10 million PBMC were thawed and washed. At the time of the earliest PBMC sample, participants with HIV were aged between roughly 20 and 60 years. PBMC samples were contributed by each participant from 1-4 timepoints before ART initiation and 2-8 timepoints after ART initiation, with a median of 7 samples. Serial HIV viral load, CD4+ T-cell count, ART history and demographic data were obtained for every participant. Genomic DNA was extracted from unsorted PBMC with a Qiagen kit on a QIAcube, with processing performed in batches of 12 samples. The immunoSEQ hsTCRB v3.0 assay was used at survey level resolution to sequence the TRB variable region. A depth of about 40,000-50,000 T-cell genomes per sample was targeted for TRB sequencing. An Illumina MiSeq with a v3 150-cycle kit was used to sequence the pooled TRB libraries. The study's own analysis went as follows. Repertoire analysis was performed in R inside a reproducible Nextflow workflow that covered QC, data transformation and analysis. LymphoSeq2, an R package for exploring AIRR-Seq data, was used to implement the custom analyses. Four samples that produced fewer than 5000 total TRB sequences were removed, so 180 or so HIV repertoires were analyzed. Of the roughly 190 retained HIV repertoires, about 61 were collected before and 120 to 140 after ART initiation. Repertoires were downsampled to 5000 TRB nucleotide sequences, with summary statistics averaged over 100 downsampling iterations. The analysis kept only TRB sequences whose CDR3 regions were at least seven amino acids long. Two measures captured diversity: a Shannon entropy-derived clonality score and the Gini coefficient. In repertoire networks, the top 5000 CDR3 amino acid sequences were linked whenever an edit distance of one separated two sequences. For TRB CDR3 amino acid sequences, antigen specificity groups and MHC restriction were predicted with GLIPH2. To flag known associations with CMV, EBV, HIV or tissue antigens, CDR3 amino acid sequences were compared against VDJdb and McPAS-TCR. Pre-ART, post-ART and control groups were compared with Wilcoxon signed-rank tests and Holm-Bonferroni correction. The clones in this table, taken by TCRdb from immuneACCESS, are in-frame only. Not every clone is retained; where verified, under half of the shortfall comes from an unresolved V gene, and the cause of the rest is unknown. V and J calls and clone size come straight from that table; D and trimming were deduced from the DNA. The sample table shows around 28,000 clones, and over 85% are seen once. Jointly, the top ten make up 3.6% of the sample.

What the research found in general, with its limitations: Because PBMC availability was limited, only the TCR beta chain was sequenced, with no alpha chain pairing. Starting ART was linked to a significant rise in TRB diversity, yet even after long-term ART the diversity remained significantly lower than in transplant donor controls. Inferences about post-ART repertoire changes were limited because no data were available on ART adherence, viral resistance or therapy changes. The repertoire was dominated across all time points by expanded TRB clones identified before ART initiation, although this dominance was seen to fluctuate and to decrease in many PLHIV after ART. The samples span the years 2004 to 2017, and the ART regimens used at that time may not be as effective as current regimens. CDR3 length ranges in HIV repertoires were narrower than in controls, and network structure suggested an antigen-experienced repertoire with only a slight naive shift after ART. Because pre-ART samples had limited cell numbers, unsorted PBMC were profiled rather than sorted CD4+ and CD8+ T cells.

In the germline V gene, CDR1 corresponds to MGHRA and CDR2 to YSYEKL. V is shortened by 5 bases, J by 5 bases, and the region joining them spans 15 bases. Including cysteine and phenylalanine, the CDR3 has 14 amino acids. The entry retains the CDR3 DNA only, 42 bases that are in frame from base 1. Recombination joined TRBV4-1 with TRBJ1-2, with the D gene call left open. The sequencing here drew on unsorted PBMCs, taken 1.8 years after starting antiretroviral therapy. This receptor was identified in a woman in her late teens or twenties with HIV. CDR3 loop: CASSSSGESYGYTF. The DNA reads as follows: TGCGCCAGCAGCTCCTCGGGAGAATCTTATGGCTACACCTTC.